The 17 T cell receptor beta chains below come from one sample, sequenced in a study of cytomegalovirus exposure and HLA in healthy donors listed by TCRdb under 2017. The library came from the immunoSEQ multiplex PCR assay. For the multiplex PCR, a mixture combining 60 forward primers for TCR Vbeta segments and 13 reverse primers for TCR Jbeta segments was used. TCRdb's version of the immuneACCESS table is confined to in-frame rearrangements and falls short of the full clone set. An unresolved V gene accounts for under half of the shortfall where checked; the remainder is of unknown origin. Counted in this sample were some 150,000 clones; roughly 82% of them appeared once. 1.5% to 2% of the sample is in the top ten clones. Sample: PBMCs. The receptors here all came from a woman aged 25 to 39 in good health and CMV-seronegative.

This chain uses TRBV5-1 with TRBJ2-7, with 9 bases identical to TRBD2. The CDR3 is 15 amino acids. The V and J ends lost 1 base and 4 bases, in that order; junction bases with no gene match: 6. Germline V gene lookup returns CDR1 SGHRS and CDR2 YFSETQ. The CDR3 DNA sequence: TGCGCCAGCAGCTTGACGGCGGGAGGGCCATACGAGCAGTACTTC. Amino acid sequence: CASSLTAGGPYEQYF.

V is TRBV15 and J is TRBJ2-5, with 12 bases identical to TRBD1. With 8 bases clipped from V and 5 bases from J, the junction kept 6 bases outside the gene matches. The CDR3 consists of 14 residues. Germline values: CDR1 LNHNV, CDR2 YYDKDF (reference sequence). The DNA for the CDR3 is TGTGCCACCCTTCGGGACAGGGGGCTCGAGACCCAGTACTTC. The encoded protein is CATLRDRGLETQYF.

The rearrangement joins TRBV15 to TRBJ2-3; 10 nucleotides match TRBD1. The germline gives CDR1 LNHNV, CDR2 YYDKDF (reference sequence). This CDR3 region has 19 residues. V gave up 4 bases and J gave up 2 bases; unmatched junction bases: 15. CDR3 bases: TGTGCCACCAGCACTACCCAGGGGGGGGACAGGGGACCCACAGATACGCAGTATTTT. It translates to CATSTTQGGDRGPTDTQYF.

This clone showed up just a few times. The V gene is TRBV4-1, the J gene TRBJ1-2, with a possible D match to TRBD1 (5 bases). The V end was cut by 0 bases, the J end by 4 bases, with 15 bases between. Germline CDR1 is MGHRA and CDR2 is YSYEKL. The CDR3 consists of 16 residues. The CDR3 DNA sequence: TGCGCCAGCAGCCAAGAAGCGAACGACAGTCCCTATGGCTACACCTTC. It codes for CASSQEANDSPYGYTF.

The CDR3 reads CASSPRGTSTDTQYF. The CDR3, as DNA: TGTGCCAGCTCACCAAGAGGGACTAGCACAGATACGCAGTATTTT. The V gene is TRBV18, the J gene TRBJ2-3, with D perhaps TRBD2 (6 bases). This CDR3 is 15 amino acids long. Looked up from germline, CDR1 is KGHSH and CDR2 is LQKENI. Trimming stripped 2 bases from V and 0 bases from J, with 9 bases between.

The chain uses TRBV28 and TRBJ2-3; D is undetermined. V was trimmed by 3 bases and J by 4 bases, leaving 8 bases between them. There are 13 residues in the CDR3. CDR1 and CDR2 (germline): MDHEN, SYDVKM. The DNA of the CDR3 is TGTGCCAGCAGTTTGATGAGTGCAGATACGCAGTATTTT. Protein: CASSLMSADTQYF.

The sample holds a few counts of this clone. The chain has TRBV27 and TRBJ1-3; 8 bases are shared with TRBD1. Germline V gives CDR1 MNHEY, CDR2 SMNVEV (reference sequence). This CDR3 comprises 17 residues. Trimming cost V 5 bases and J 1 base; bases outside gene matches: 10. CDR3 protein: CASSPGQGGISGNTIYF. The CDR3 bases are TGTGCCAGCAGTCCCGGACAGGGCGGTATTTCTGGAAACACCATATATTTT.

The CDR3 here is CASTQVQGNQPQHF. CDR3 nucleotides: TGTGCCAGCACCCAGGTCCAGGGCAATCAGCCCCAGCATTTT. The gene calls are TRBV6-5 and TRBJ1-5; D is ambiguous. Trimming removed 7 bases at V and 2 bases at J, with 12 bases between. CDR3 length: 14 residues. Germline V gives CDR1 MNHEY, CDR2 SVGAGI.

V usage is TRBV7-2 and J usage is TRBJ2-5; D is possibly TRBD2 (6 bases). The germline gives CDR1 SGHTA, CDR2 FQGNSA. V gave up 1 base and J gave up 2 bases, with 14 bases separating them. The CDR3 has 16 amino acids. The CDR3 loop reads CASSLGSSAKQETQYF. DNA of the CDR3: TGTGCCAGCAGCTTAGGATCTAGCGCCAAACAAGAGACCCAGTACTTC.

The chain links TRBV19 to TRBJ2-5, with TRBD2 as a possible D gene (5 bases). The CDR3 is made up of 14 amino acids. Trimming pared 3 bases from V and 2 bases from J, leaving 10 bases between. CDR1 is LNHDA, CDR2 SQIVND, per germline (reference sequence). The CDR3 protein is CASSINLAQETQYF. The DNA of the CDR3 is TGTGCCAGTAGTATTAACCTAGCTCAAGAGACCCAGTACTTC. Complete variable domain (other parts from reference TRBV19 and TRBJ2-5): DGGITQSPKYLFRKEGQNVTLSCEQNLNHDAMYWYRQDPGQGLRLIYYSQIVNDFQKGDIAEGYSVSREKKESFPLTVTSAQKNPTAFYLCASSINLAQETQYFGPGTRLLVL.

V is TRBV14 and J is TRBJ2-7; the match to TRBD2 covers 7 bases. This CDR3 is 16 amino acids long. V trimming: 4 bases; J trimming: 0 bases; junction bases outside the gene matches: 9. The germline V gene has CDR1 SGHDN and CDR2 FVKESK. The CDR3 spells CASSLGGRVSSYEQYF. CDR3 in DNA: TGTGCCAGCAGCCTCGGTGGGAGGGTGAGCTCCTACGAGCAGTACTTC.

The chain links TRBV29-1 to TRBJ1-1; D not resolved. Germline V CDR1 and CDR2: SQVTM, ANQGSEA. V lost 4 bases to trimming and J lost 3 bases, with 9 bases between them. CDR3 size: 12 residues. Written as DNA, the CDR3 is TGCAGCGTTGCCTTATCCCACACTGAAGCTTTCTTT. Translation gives CSVALSHTEAFF.

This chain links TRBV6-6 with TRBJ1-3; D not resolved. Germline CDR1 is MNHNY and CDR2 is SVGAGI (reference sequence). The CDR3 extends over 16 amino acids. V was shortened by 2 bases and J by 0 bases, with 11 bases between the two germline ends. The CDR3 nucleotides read TGTGCCAGCAGTTACACGCCCGAGGGCTCTGGAAACACCATATATTTT. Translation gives CASSYTPEGSGNTIYF.

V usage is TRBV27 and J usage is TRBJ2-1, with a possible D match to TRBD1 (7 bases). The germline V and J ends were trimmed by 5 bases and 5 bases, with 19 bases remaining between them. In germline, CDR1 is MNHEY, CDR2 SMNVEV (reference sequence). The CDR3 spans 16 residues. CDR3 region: CASSPWARGVNNEQFF. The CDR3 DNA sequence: TGTGCCAGCAGTCCCTGGGCCAGGGGGGTGAACAATGAGCAGTTCTTC.

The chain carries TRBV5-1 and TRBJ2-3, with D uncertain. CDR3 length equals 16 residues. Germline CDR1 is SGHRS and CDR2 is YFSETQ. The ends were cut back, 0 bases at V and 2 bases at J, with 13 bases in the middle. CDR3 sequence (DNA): TGCGCCAGCAGCTTGGAGGCCCGACAAAACACAGATACGCAGTATTTT. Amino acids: CASSLEARQNTDTQYF.

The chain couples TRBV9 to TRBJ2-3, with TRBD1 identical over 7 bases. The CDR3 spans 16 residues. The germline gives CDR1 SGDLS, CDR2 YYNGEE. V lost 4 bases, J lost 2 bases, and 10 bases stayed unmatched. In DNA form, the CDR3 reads TGTGCCAGCAGCACCACCTACAGGGGAATCACAGATACGCAGTATTTT. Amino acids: CASSTTYRGITDTQYF. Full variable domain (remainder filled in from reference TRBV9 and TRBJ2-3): DSGVTQTPKHLITATGQRVTLRCSPRSGDLSVYWYQQSLDQGLQFLIQYYNGEERAKGNILERFSAQQFPDLHSELNLSSLELGDSALYFCASSTTYRGITDTQYFGPGTRLTVL.

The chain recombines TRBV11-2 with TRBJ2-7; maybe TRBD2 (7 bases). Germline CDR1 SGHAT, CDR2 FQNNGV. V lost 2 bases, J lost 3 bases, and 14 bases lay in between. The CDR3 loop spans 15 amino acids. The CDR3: CASSLFGGLGYEQYF. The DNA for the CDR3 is TGTGCCAGCAGCTTATTCGGGGGGCTGGGCTACGAGCAGTACTTC.